The present T cell receptor beta chain was sequenced within a study of T cells after yellow fever vaccination. Study background: Fractions of low cell number were prepared using SMART-Seq v4 Ultra Low Input. Whole-study findings and limits: Most primary-vaccination clones reappeared after the booster (about 97% CD4, more than 70% CD8). It was a small share of clonotypes that appeared in both CD4 and CD8 compartments. Researchers cautioned that FACS-sorted repertoires could harbor abundant clonotypes contaminating from the bulk population.

This clonotype was observed many times. Its antigen is undetermined. Via MiXCR, TCRdb re-called the 5' RACE reads, giving one row per CDR3 protein. The sample contains about 110,000 distinct CDR3 sequences, under 9% of which appear only once. The receptor's source is a man aged 30 to 45 who received the YFV17D yellow fever vaccine. The starting material was CD8+ T cells sorted from PBMCs, obtained 45 days after the yellow fever booster vaccination.

The CDR3 coding sequence is TGTGCCAGCACCCAACTAGCGGGGGCGGACAATGAGCAGTTCTTC. Protein product: CASTQLAGADNEQFF. The chain joins TRBV27 to TRBJ2-1, with 11 bases that match TRBD2. CDR1 MNHEY and CDR2 SMNVEV come from the germline V gene (reference sequence). This CDR3 is 15 amino acids long. The V segment lost 7 bases and the J segment 5 bases; nucleotides outside the gene matches: 7.